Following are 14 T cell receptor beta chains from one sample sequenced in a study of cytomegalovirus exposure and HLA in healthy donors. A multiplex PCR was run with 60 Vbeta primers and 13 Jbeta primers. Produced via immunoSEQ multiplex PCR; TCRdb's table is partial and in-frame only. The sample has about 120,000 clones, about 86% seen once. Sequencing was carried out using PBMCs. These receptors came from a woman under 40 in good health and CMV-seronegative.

The CDR3 DNA sequence: TGTGCCAGCTCACCGGGACTAGCGGGAGGTCGTGATACGCAGTATTTT. The encoded protein is CASSPGLAGGRDTQYF. V is TRBV18 and J is TRBJ2-3, with 15 nucleotides matching TRBD2. Germline V gene lookup returns CDR1 KGHSH and CDR2 LQKENI. This CDR3 is 16 amino acids long. The V segment lost 3 bases and the J segment 6 bases; nucleotides outside the gene matches: 4.

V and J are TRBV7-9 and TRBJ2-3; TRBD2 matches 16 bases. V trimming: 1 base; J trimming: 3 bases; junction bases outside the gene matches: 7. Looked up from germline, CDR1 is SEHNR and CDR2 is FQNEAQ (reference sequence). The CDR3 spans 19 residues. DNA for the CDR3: TGTGCCAGCAGCTTAGAATCCGGGACTAGCGGGAGGGTGACAGATACGCAGTATTTT. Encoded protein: CASSLESGTSGRVTDTQYF.

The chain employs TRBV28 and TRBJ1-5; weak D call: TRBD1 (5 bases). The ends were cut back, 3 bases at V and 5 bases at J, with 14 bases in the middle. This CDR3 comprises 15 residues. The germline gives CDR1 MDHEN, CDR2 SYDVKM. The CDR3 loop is CASSLVGGGDQPQHF. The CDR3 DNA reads TGTGCCAGCAGTTTGGTGGGAGGAGGGGATCAGCCCCAGCATTTT.

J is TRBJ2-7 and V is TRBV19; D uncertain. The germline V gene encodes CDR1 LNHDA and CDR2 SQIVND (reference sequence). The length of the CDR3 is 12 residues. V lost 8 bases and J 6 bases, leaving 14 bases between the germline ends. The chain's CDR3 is CASSEVLGEQYF. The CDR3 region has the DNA TGTGCCAGTTCCGAGGTTCTTGGCGAGCAGTACTTC.

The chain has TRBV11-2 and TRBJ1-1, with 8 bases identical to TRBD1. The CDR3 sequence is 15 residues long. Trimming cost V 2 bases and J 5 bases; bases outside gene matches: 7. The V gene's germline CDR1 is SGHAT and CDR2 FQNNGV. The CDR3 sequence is CASSLMGQARTEAFF. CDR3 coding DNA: TGTGCCAGCAGCTTAATGGGACAGGCGAGGACTGAAGCTTTCTTT.

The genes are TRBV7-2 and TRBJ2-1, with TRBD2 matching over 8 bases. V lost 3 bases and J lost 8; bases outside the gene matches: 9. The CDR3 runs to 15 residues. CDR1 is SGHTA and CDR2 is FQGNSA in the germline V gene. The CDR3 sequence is CASSLLSGRGDEQFF. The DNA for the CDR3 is TGTGCCAGCAGCTTGCTCAGCGGGAGAGGAGATGAGCAGTTCTTC.

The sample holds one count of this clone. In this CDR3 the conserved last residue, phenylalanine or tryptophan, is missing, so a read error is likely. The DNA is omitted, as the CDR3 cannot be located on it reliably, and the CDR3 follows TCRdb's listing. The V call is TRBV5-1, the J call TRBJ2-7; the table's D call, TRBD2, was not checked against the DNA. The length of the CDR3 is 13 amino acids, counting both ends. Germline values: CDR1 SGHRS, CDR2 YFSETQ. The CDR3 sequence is CASFLGYRAGAFN.

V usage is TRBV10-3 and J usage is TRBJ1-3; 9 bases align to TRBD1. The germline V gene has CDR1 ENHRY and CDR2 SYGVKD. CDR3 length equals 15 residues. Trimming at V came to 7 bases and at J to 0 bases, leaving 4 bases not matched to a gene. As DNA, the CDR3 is TGTGCCATCACCCCGACAGGGGGCTCTGGAAACACCATATATTTT. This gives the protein CAITPTGGSGNTIYF.

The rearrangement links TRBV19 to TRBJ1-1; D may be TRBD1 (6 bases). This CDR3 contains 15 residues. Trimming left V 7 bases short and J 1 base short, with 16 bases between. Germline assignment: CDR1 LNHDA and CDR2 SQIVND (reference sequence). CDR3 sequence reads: CASTIQQGRNTEAFF. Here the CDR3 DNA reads TGTGCCAGTACAATACAACAGGGACGGAACACTGAAGCTTTCTTT.

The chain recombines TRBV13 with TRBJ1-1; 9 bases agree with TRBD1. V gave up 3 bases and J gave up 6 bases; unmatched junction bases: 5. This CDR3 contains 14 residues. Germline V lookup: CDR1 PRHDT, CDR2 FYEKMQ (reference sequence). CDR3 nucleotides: TGTGCCAGCAGCTTTAGGACAGGGGTTTCTGAAGCTTTCTTT. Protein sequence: CASSFRTGVSEAFF.

This chain's CDR3 is CASTEGLAVNSYEQYF. DNA for the CDR3: TGTGCCAGCACCGAGGGACTAGCGGTCAACTCCTACGAGCAGTACTTC. J is TRBJ2-7 and V is TRBV2; 11 nucleotides line up with TRBD2. J lost 0 bases, V lost 7 bases, and 8 bases had no gene match. From germline, CDR1 is SNHLY and CDR2 FYNNEI. This CDR3 region has 16 residues. Drawing the rest from reference TRBV2 and TRBJ2-7, the complete variable domain is EPEVTQTPSHQVTQMGQEVILRCVPISNHLYFYWYRQILGQKVEFLVSFYNNEISEKSEIFDDQFSVERPDGSNFTLKIRSTKLEDSAMYFCASTEGLAVNSYEQYFGPGTRLTVT.

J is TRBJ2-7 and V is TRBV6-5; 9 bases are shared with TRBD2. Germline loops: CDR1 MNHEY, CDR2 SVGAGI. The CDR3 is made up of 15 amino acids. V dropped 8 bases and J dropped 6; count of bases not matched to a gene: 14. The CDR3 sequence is CASGTLAGKPGEQYF. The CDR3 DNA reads TGTGCCAGCGGCACGCTAGCGGGAAAACCGGGCGAGCAGTACTTC.

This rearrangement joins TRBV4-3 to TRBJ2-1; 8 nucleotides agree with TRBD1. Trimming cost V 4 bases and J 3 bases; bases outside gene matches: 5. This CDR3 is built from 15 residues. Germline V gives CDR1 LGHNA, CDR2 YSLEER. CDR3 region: CASSPGQGDYNEQFF. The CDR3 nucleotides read TGCGCCAGCAGCCCTGGACAGGGAGACTACAATGAGCAGTTCTTC.

The CDR3 here is CASSVADRGVEKLFF. The CDR3 DNA is TGTGCCAGCAGCGTAGCGGACAGGGGTGTTGAAAAACTGTTTTTT. V is TRBV9 and J is TRBJ1-4; 9 bases are a match to TRBD1. Germline CDR1 is SGDLS and CDR2 is YYNGEE. The CDR3 totals 15 residues. V lost 0 bases and J lost 7; bases outside the gene matches: 4.